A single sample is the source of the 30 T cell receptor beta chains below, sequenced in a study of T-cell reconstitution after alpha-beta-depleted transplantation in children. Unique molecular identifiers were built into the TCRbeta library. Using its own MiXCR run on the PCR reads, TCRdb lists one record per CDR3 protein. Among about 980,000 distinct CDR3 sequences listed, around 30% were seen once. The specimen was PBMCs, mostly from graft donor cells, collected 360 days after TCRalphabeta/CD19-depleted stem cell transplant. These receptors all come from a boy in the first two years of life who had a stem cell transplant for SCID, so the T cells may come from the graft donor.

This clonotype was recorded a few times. The CDR3 reads CASRPTTSGSSAEQFF. The CDR3 DNA reads as TGTGCCAGCAGACCGACGACTAGCGGATCGTCTGCTGAGCAGTTCTTC. This sequence joins TRBV12-3 or TRBV12-4 and TRBJ2-1; 9 nucleotides agree with TRBD2. The CDR3 has 16 residues. Unmatched junction bases numbered 15, after V lost 6 bases and J lost 9 bases.

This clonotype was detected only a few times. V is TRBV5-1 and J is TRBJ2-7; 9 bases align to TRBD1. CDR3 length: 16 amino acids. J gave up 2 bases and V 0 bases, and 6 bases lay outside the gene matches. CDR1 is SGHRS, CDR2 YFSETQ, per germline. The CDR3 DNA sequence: TGCGCCAGCAGCTTGGCCAGGGACAGGGCGACCTACGAGCAGTACTTC. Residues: CASSLARDRATYEQYF.

The chain's CDR3 is CASSQAGAGGRSYEQYF. CDR3 coding DNA: TGTGCCAGCAGCCAAGCCGGAGCGGGGGGGCGGTCCTACGAGCAGTACTTC. The chain is built from TRBV4-2 and TRBJ2-7; 10 bases line up with TRBD2. Germline V gene lookup returns CDR1 LGHNA and CDR2 YNFKEQ. V lost 1 base and J lost 1; bases outside the gene matches: 7. The CDR3 spans 17 residues.

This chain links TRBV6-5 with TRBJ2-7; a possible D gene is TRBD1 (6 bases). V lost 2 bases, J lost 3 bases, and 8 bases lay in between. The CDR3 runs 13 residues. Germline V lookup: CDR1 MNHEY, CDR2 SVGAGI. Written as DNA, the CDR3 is TGTGCCAGCAGTTACACGGACAGCTACGAGCAGTACTTC. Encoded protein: CASSYTDSYEQYF.

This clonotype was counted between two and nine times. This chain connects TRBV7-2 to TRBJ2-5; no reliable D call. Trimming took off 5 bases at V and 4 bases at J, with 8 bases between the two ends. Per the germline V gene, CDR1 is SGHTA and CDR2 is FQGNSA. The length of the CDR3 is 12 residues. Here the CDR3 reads CASSPHRETQYF. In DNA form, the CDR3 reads TGTGCCAGCAGCCCCCATAGAGAGACCCAGTACTTC.

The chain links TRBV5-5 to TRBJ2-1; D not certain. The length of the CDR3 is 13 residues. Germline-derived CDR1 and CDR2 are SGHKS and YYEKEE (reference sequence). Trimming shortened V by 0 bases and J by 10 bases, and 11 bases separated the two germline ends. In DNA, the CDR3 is TGTGCCAGCAGCTTGGGGCCAGACCCCGAGCAGTTCTTC. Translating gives CASSLGPDPEQFF.

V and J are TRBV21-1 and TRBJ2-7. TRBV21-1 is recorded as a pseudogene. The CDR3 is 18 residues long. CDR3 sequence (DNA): TGTGCCAGCAGCAAAAACCCACGGTTGGGATGGGGCTCCTACGAGCAGTACTTC. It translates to CASSKNPRLGWGSYEQYF.

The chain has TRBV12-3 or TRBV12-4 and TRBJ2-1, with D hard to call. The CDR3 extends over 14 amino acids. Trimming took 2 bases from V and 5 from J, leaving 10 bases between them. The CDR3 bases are TGTGCCAGCAGTTTATCCCCAGCGAACAATGAGCAGTTCTTC. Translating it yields CASSLSPANNEQFF.

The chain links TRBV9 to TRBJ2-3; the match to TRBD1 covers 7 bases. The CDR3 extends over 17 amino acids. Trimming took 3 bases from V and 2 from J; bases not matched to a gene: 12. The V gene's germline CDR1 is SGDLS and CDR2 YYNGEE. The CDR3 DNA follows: TGTGCCAGCAGCGAACGGACAGGCCGCGAAGCCACAGATACGCAGTATTTT. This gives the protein CASSERTGREATDTQYF.

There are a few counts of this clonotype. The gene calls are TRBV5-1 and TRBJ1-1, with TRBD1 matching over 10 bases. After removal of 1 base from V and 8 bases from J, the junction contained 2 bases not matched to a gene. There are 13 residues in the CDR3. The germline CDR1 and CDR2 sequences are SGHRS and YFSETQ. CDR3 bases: TGCGCCAGCAGCTTGACGGGACAGGGGGAAGCTTTCTTT. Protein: CASSLTGQGEAFF.

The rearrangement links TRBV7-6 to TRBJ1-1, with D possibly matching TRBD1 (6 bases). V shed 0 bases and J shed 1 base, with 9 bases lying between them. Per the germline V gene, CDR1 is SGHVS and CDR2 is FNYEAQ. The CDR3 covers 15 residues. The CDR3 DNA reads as TGTGCCAGCAGCTTAGCGTCAGGGGCGAACACTGAAGCTTTCTTT. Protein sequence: CASSLASGANTEAFF. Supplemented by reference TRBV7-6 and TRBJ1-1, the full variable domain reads GAGVSQSPRYKVTKRGQDVALRCDPISGHVSLYWYRQALGQGPEFLTYFNYEAQQDKSGLPNDRFSAERPEGSISTLTIQRTEQRDSAMYRCASSLASGANTEAFFGQGTRLTVV.

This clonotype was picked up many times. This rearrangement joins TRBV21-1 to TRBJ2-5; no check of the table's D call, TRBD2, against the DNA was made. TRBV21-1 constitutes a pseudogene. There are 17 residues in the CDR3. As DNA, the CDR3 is TGTGCCAGCAGCGCCCCTCACCGGAGGAATAGGCACGAGACCCAGTACTTC. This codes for CASSAPHRRNRHETQYF.

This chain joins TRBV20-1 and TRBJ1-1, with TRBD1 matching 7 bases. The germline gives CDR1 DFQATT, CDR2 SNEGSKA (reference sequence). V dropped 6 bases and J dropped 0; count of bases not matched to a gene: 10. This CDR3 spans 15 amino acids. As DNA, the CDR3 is TGCAGTGCCAGCCCCCAGGGACAGTTGAACACTGAAGCTTTCTTT. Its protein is CSASPQGQLNTEAFF.

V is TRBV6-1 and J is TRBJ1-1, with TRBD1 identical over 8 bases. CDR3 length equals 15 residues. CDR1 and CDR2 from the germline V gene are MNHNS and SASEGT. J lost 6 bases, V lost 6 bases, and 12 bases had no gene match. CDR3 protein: CASRNRGGHRAEAFF. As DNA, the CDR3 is TGTGCCAGCAGAAACAGGGGGGGTCATCGTGCTGAAGCTTTCTTT.

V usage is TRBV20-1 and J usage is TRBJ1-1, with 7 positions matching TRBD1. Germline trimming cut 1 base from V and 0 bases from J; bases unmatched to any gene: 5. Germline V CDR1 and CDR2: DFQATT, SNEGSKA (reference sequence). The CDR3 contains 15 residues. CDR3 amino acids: CSARGTGEMNTEAFF. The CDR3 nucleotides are TGCAGTGCTAGAGGGACAGGTGAAATGAACACTGAAGCTTTCTTT.

CDR3 DNA sequence: TGTGCCACCAGCAGAGATCCGGGGAACACTGAAGCTTTCTTT. Protein sequence: CATSRDPGNTEAFF. This chain joins TRBV15 and TRBJ1-1; D ambiguous. V lost 0 bases, J lost 1 base, and 6 bases lay in between. CDR1 and CDR2 from the germline V gene are LNHNV and YYDKDF (reference sequence). This CDR3 contains 14 residues.

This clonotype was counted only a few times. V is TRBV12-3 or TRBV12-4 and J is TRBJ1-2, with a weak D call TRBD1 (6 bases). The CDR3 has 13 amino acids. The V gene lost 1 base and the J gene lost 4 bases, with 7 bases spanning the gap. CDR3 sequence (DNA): TGTGCCAGCAGTTTAGGGGACATCTATGGCTACACCTTC. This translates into CASSLGDIYGYTF.

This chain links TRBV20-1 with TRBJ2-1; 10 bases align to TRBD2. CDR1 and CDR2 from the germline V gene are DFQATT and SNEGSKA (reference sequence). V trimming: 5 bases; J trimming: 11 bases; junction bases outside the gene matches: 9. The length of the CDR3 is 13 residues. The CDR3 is CSAGGTSEDKQFF. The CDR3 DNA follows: TGCAGTGCTGGGGGGACTAGCGAGGACAAGCAGTTCTTC.

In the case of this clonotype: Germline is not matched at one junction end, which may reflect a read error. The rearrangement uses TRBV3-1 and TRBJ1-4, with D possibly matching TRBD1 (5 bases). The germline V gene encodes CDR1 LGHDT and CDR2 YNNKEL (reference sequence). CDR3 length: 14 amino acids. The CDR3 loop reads CTSSRDGINEKLFF. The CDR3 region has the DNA TGTACCAGCAGCCGGGACGGTATTAATGAAAAACTGTTTTTT.

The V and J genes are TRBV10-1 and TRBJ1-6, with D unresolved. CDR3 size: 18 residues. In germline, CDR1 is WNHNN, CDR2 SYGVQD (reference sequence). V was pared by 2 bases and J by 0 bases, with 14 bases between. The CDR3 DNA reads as TGCGCCAGCAGTGAGCCTAGGCCGGGGAGCTCCTATAATTCACCCCTCCACTTT. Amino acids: CASSEPRPGSSYNSPLHF.

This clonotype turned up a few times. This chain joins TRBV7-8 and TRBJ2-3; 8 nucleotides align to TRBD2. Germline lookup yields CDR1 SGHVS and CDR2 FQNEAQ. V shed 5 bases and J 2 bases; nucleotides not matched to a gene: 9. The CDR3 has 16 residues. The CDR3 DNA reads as TGTGCCAGCAGCCCGATTACTAGCGGTCTCACAGATACGCAGTATTTT. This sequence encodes CASSPITSGLTDTQYF. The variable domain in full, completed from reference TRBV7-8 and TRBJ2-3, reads GAGVSQSPRYKVAKRGQDVALRCDPISGHVSLFWYQQALGQGPEFLTYFQNEAQLDKSGLPSDRFFAERPEGSVSTLKIQRTQQEDSAVYLCASSPITSGLTDTQYFGPGTRLTVL.

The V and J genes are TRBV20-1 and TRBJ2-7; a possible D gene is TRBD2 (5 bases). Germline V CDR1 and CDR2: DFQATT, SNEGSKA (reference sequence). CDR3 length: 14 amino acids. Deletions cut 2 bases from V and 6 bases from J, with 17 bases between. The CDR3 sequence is CSARSLEGWGEQYF. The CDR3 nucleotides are TGCAGTGCTAGATCCCTAGAGGGTTGGGGCGAGCAGTACTTC.

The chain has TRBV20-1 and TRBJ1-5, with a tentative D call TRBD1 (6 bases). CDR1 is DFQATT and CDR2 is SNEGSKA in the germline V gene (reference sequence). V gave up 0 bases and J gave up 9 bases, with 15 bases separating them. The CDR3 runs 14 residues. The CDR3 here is CSARESTGPPPQHF. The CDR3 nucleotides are TGCAGTGCTAGAGAATCGACAGGCCCTCCGCCCCAGCATTTT.

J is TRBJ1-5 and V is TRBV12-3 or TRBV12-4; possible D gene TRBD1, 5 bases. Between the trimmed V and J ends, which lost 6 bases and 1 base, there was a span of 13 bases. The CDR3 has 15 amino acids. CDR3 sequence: CASSAGWESNQPQHF. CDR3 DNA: TGTGCCAGCAGCGCAGGGTGGGAAAGCAATCAGCCCCAGCATTTT.

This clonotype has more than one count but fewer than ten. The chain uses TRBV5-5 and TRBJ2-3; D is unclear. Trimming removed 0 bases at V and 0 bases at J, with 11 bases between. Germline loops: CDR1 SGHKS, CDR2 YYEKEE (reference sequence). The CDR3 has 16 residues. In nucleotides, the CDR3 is TGTGCCAGCAGCTTGGGGGGTACGATAAGCACAGATACGCAGTATTTT. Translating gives CASSLGGTISTDTQYF. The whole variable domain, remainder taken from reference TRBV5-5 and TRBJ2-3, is DAGVTQSPTHLIKTRGQQVTLRCSPISGHKSVSWYQQVLGQGPQFIFQYYEKEERGRGNFPDRFSARQFPNYSSELNVNALLLGDSALYLCASSLGGTISTDTQYFGPGTRLTVL.

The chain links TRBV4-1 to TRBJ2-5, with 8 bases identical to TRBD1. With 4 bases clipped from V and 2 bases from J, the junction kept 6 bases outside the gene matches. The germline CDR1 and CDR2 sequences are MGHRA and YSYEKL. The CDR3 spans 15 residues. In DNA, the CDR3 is TGCGCCAGCAGCCGTCCGACAGGGGATCAAGAGACCCAGTACTTC. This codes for CASSRPTGDQETQYF.

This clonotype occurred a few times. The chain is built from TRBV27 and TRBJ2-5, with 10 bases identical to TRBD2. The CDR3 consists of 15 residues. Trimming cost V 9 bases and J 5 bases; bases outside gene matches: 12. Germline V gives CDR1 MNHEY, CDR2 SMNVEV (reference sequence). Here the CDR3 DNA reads TGTGCCAGTAGTAAGGCTAGCGGGGGTGGGGAGACCCAGTACTTC. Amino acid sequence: CASSKASGGGETQYF.

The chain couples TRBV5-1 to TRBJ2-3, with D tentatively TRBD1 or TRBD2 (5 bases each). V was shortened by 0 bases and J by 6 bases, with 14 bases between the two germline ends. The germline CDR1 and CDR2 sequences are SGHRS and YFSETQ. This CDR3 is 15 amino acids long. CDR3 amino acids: CASSLEGPPGDTQYF. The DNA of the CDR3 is TGCGCCAGCAGCTTGGAGGGGCCGCCGGGGGATACGCAGTATTTT.

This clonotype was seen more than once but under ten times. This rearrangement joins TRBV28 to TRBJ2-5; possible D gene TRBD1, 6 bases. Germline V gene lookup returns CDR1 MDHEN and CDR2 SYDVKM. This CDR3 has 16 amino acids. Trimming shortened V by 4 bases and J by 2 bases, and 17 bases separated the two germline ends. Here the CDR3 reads CASSSYLQGRQETQYF. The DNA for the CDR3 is TGTGCCAGCAGTTCGTACCTGCAGGGGAGACAAGAGACCCAGTACTTC.

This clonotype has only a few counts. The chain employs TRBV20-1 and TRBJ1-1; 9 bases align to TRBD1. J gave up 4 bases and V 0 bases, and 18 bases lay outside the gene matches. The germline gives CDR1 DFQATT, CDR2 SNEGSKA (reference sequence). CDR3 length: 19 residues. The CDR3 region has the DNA TGCAGTGCTAGAGACGCCCTCAAACAGGGGGCGCGCTGGGGCACTGAAGCTTTCTTT. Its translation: CSARDALKQGARWGTEAFF.